Listed here are 13 T cell receptor beta chains from one sample, sequenced in a study of shared clonotypes between healthy human individuals. Measured with immunoSEQ multiplex PCR; TCRdb has only the in-frame clones, and not every one. The sample has more than 1.2 million clones, just under 99% seen once. Source material: naive CD4+ T cells sorted from blood. Specified subset: CD45RA+ positively selected. These receptors all come from a man aged 25-45 years in good health.

This chain connects TRBV5-4 to TRBJ2-2; 11 positions agree with TRBD2. J gave up 0 bases and V 3 bases, and 7 bases lay outside the gene matches. The V gene's germline CDR1 is SGHNT and CDR2 YYREEE (reference sequence). The CDR3 length is 18 residues. CDR3 in amino acids: CASSWGLAGGTNTGELFF. The CDR3 region has the DNA TGTGCCAGCAGCTGGGGGCTAGCGGGAGGTACGAACACCGGGGAGCTGTTTTTT.

The chain couples TRBV28 to TRBJ1-5; the match to TRBD1 covers 8 bases. V shed 5 bases and J 6 bases; nucleotides not matched to a gene: 12. Germline assignment: CDR1 MDHEN and CDR2 SYDVKM. The CDR3 loop spans 16 amino acids. The CDR3 region is CASSPFSDRASQPQHF. The DNA for the CDR3 is TGTGCCAGCAGTCCCTTTTCGGACAGGGCGAGTCAGCCCCAGCATTTT.

V is TRBV27 and J is TRBJ2-7, with D perhaps matching TRBD2 (5 bases). There are 12 residues in the CDR3. Between the trimmed V and J ends, which lost 6 bases and 3 bases, there was a span of 9 bases. The germline V gene encodes CDR1 MNHEY and CDR2 SMNVEV (reference sequence). For the CDR3, the DNA is TGTGCCAGCAGAGGGAGTGGCTACGAGCAGTACTTC. This translates into CASRGSGYEQYF.

V usage is TRBV6-5 and J usage is TRBJ1-2; 10 nucleotides agree with TRBD1. CDR1 is MNHEY, CDR2 SVGAGI, per germline. CDR3 size: 14 residues. The ends lost 0 bases at V and 6 bases at J; junction bases unmatched: 1. The CDR3 region has the DNA TGTGCCAGCAGTTACTCGGACAGGGGGAATGGCTACACCTTC. It is translated as CASSYSDRGNGYTF.

The genes are TRBV5-1 and TRBJ2-2; D is perhaps TRBD2 (6 bases). The CDR3 runs to 13 residues. Germline V gene sequence: CDR1 SGHRS, CDR2 YFSETQ. Trimming left V 7 bases short and J 2 bases short, with 9 bases between. The CDR3 coding sequence is TGCGCCAGCTGGGGGACTAACACCGGGGAGCTGTTTTTT. Translating it yields CASWGTNTGELFF.

In regard to this clone: The sample carries other DNA sequences with the same CDR3. The chain links TRBV29-1 to TRBJ1-4; a possible D gene is TRBD1 (5 bases). CDR1 is SQVTM, CDR2 ANQGSEA, per germline. With 0 bases removed from V and 7 bases from J, the gap between germline ends came to 12 bases. CDR3 length: 14 residues. This CDR3 reads CSVEDTGGSEKLFF. The CDR3 nucleotides are TGCAGCGTTGAAGACACAGGAGGGTCTGAAAAACTGTTTTTT.

The chain is built from TRBV9 and TRBJ2-6; 13 nucleotides match TRBD2. V shed 7 bases, J shed 2 bases, and the junction held 6 bases outside the gene matches. CDR1 is SGDLS, CDR2 YYNGEE, per germline. This CDR3 spans 17 amino acids. The DNA of the CDR3 is TGTGCCAGCGCAGGACTAGCGGGAGACGCTGGGGCCAACGTCCTGACTTTC. Translated: CASAGLAGDAGANVLTF.

This chain joins TRBV15 and TRBJ2-7; no firm D call. Germline V gene data show CDR1 as LNHNV and CDR2 as YYDKDF (reference sequence). The CDR3 is made up of 13 amino acids. The V and J ends lost 4 bases and 1 base respectively, with 8 bases between them. CDR3 protein: CATSKWGSYEQYF. CDR3 sequence (DNA): TGTGCCACCAGCAAATGGGGTTCCTACGAGCAGTACTTC. Full variable domain (rest looked up from reference TRBV15 and TRBJ2-7): DAMVIQNPRYQVTQFGKPVTLSCSQTLNHNVMYWYQQKSSQAPKLLFHYYDKDFNNEADTPDNFQSRRPNTSFCFLDIRSPGLGDTAMYLCATSKWGSYEQYFGPGTRLTVT.

This sequence joins TRBV21-1 and TRBJ2-3; the table's TRBD2 call for D was not verified on the DNA. TRBV21-1 is reported as a pseudogene. The CDR3 spans 19 residues. The CDR3 spells CASSKATSGRAPGTDTQYF. CDR3 DNA sequence: TGTGCCAGCAGCAAGGCGACTAGCGGGAGGGCCCCGGGTACAGATACGCAGTATTTT.

Of note for this clone: Other nucleotide sequences from this sample produce the same CDR3. The chain's CDR3 is CASSFSGTGANVLTF. In nucleotides, the CDR3 is TGTGCCAGCAGTTTTTCCGGGACTGGGGCCAACGTCCTGACTTTC. J is TRBJ2-6 and V is TRBV28; tentatively, D is TRBD2 (5 bases). The V gene's germline CDR1 is MDHEN and CDR2 SYDVKM. The CDR3 extends over 15 amino acids. The germline V and J ends were trimmed by 3 bases and 2 bases, with 8 bases remaining between them.

The chain has TRBV5-1 and TRBJ1-5; unclear D gene. V was shortened by 4 bases and J by 5 bases, with 19 bases between the two germline ends. The CDR3 length is 16 residues. Per germline, CDR1 SGHRS and CDR2 YFSETQ. The CDR3 reads CASSMLGPEYDQPQHF. CDR3 sequence (DNA): TGCGCCAGCAGCATGCTCGGGCCCGAGTACGATCAGCCCCAGCATTTT.

This chain uses TRBV10-3 with TRBJ2-2, with D tentatively TRBD1 (6 bases). Germline CDR1 ENHRY, CDR2 SYGVKD. The CDR3 sequence is 16 residues long. V was cut by 2 bases and J by 1 base, with 11 bases left in between. CDR3 nucleotide sequence: TGTGCCATCAGTGAGCGCCCCAGGGGGAACACCGGGGAGCTGTTTTTT. Amino acids: CAISERPRGNTGELFF.

This rearrangement joins TRBV4-3 to TRBJ2-7; TRBD2 aligns across 11 bases. After removal of 0 bases from V and 4 bases from J, the junction contained 5 bases not matched to a gene. Germline V gene sequence: CDR1 LGHNA, CDR2 YSLEER. This CDR3 has 16 amino acids. The CDR3 DNA is TGCGCCAGCAGCCAAGATCTAGCGGGAGGCTTATACGAGCAGTACTTC. It codes for CASSQDLAGGLYEQYF.